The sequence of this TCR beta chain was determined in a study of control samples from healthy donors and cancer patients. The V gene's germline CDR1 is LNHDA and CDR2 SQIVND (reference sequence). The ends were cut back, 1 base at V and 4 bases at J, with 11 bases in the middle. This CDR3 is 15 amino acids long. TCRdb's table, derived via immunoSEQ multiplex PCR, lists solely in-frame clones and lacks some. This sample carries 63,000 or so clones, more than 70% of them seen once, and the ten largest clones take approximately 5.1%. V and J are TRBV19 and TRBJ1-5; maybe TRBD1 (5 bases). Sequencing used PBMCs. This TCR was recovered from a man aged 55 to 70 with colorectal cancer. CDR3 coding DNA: TGTGCCAGTAGTATAGGCCAGGGCTATAATCAGCCCCAGCATTTT. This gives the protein CASSIGQGYNQPQHF.